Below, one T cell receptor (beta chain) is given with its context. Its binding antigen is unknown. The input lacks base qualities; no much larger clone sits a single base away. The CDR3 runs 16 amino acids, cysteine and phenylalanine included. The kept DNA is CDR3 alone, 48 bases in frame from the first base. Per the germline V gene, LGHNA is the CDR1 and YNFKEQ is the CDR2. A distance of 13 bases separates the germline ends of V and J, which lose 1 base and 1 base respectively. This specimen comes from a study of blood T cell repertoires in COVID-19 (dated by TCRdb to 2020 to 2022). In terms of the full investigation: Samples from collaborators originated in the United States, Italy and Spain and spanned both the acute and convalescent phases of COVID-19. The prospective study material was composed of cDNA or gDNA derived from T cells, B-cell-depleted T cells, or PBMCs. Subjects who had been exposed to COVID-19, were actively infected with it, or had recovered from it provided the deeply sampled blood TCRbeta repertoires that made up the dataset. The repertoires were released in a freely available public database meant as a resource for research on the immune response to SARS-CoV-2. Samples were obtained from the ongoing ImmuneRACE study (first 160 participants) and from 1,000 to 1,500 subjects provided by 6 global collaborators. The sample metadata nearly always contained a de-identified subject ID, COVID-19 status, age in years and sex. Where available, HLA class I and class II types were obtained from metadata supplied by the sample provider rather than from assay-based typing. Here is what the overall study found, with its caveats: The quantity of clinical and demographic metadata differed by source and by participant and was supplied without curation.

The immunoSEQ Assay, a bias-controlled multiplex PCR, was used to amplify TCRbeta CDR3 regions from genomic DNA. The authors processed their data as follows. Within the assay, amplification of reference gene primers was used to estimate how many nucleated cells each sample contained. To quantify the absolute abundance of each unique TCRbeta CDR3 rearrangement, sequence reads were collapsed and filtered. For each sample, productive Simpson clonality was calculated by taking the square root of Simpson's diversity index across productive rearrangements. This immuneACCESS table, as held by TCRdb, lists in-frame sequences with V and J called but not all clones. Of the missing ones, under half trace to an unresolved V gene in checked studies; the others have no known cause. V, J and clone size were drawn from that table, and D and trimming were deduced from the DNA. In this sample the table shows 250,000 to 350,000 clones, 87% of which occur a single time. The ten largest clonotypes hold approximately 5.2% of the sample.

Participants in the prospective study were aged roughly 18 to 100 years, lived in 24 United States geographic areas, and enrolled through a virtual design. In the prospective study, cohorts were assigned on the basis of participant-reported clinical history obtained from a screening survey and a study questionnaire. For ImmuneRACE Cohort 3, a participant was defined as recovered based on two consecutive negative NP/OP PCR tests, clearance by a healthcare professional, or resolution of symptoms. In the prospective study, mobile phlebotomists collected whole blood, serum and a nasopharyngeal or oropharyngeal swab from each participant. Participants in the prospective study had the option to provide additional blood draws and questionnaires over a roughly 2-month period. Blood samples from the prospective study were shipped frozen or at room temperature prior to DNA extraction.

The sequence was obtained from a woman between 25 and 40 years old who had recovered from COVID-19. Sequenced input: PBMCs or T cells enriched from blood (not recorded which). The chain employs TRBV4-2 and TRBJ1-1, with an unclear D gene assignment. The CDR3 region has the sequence CASSQGVHSTNTEAFF. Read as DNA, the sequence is TGTGCCAGCAGCCAAGGGGTCCACAGTACGAACACTGAAGCTTTCTTT.